These T cell receptor beta chains were read from a single sample in a study of T cells in Graves' hyperthyroidism and ophthalmopathy. TCRdb re-called the multiplex PCR reads with MiXCR, one entry per CDR3 protein. The sample holds 500,000 or so distinct CDR3 sequences, 17% seen once. Sequences were obtained from blood. Receptors originate from a woman between 18 and 30 years old with Graves' ophthalmopathy. CDR3s include the opening cysteine and the closing phenylalanine or tryptophan. The D gene is left open where the match is weak. Size values are once, few and many counts, or a class for expanded clones, and some rows have none.

v_gene	abundance	d_gene	j_gene	CDR3nt	CDR3aa
TRBV19	-	-	TRBJ2-7	TGTGCCAGTAGCCGGAGTGGGGGGAGGACCTCCTACGAGCAGTACTTC	CASSRSGGRTSYEQYF
TRBV25-1	-	-	TRBJ1-1	TGTGCCAGCAGTGAATATAGGGAGGGGAACACTGAAGCTTTCTTT	CASSEYREGNTEAFF
TRBV19	-	TRBD1	TRBJ1-5	TGTGCCAGTAGGGAGGGGGCGGTGGTAAATCAGCCCCAGCATTTT	CASREGAVVNQPQHF
TRBV11-2	many	-	TRBJ2-1	TGTGCCAGCAGGGGTTACAATGAGCAGTTCTTC	CASRGYNEQFF
TRBV2	many	TRBD2	TRBJ2-3	TGTGCCAGCAGTGAAGGACTAGCGGGCCTACCGGATACGCAGTATTTT	CASSEGLAGLPDTQYF
TRBV5-1	-	TRBD1	TRBJ2-5	TGCGCCAGCAGCTTGGCCAGGGGGCAAGAGACCCAGTACTTC	CASSLARGQETQYF
TRBV9	-	TRBD2	TRBJ2-2	TGTGCCAGCAGCGTAGCGGGTAGCGGGACCGGGGAGCTGTTTTTT	CASSVAGSGTGELFF
TRBV2	many	TRBD1	TRBJ1-2	TGTGCCAGCACGGGGACAGGGGCCCTCCCTAACTATGGCTACACCTTC	CASTGTGALPNYGYTF
TRBV5-4	many	-	TRBJ2-1	TGTGCCAGCAGCTTGGTTAGGAGTGAGCAGTTCTTC	CASSLVRSEQFF
TRBV27	few	TRBD2	TRBJ2-1	TGTGCCAGCAGTACCCTGGGAGCGGGGGGGCCTTCGGGCCATGAGCAGTTCTTC	CASSTLGAGGPSGHEQFF
TRBV15	-	-	TRBJ2-7	TGTGCCACCAGCATCGGGGGTCTCGAATCCTACGAGCAGTACTTC	CATSIGGLESYEQYF
TRBV19	few	-	TRBJ1-1	TGTGCCAGTAAGAGGTGGGGACAGAACACTGAAGCTTTCTTT	CASKRWGQNTEAFF
TRBV5-1	-	TRBD2	TRBJ2-1	TGCGCCAGCAGCTTGGTCCCGACTAGCGGTAATGAGCAGCTCTTC	CASSLVPTSGNEQLF
TRBV5-1	-	TRBD1	TRBJ1-1	TGCGCCAGCAGCTTTATGGAGGGGGCGGTCACCTCCACTGAAGCTTTCTTT	CASSFMEGAVTSTEAFF
TRBV18	few	TRBD2	TRBJ2-1	TGTGCCAGCTCACCACCCTTCAGCGGGGGCTACAATGAGCAGTTCTTC	CASSPPFSGGYNEQFF
TRBV12-5	many	-	TRBJ1-1	TGTGCTAGTGCCCTGGGAGCCCTCACTGAAGCTTTCTTT	CASALGALTEAFF
TRBV12-3/TRBV12-4	many	TRBD2	TRBJ2-1	TGTGCCAGCAGTTCAACCGGGACTAGCACCAATGAGCAGTTCTTC	CASSSTGTSTNEQFF
TRBV18	many	-	TRBJ2-3	TGTGCCAGCTCACTGGTTCTAGACACAGATACGCAGTATTTT	CASSLVLDTDTQYF
TRBV4-3	few	-	TRBJ1-1	TGCGCCAGCAGCCAAGACCGGGGTGTCTTGACTGAAGCTTTCTTT	CASSQDRGVLTEAFF
TRBV27	many	TRBD1	TRBJ1-5	TGTGCCAGCAGCCCGGGACAGGTCAATCAGCCCCAGCATTTT	CASSPGQVNQPQHF
TRBV15	few	TRBD1	TRBJ2-7	TGTGCCACCAGCGCGTACGACAGGGATACCTACGAGCAGTACTTC	CATSAYDRDTYEQYF
TRBV20-1	few	-	TRBJ1-1	TGCAGTGCTAGTTTCGGCGGAGTGAACACTGAAGCTTTCTTT	CSASFGGVNTEAFF
TRBV7-9	few	TRBD1	TRBJ1-1	TGTGCCAGCAGCCCGCCGACAGGGGAAGCTTTCTTT	CASSPPTGEAFF